This section outlines one T cell receptor (beta chain) sequence together with its context. The antigen this receptor binds is unknown. No clone much larger than this one lies a single base away; base qualities are absent. The CDR3 starts with the cysteine, ends with the phenylalanine, and has 11 residues. The CDR3 DNA has 33 bases and is translated from base 1. CDR1 and CDR2 are drawn from the germline V gene (reference sequence): DFQATT, SNEGSKA. The junction shows trimming of 6 bases on V and 9 bases on J, plus 12 bases between the germline ends. The method was RT-PCR. Sequencing relied on an Illumina HiSeq 2500. TCRdb reworked the public reads: Q25 trimming with fastp, MiXCR clone assembly, productive beta chains retained. Identical CDR3 protein sequences are pooled into one entry, listed with their most common genes and DNA. The sample yields about 20,000 distinct CDR3 sequences; around three quarters were counted once. The ten largest clones represent 2% to 2.5% of the sample.

The data derive from a study of yellow fever vaccine responses in identical twins (dated by TCRdb to about 2018). Regarding the research as a whole: In identical twins, the study followed T cell clones that responded to the vaccine with precision.

General conclusions and limits of the study: The authors reported that the T cell response to vaccination in identical twins appeared partly convergent and partly personalized.

This chain is built from TRBV20-1 and TRBJ2-1; a weak D assignment points to TRBD2 (5 bases agree). The clonotype originates from a woman between 18 and 29 years old who received the yellow fever vaccine. Donor details come from another sample of the same person, matched by shared clones. The specimen comprised T cells from blood (PBMCs), unsorted or a sorted subset (not recorded which), sampled before or after yellow fever vaccination (not recorded which). The CDR3 in this case is CSADLGGEQFF. The DNA is as follows: TGCAGTGCGGATCTAGGAGGTGAGCAGTTCTTC.